This T cell receptor (beta chain) was obtained from a study of cytomegalovirus exposure and HLA in healthy donors. Study-level points and caveats: Researchers counted some 150 TCR beta chains as cytomegalovirus-associated.

V lost 8 bases and J 0 bases, leaving 20 bases between the germline ends. CDR3 size: 16 residues. Germline V gene data show CDR1 as MRHNA and CDR2 as SNTAGT. In regard to this clone: Antigen: not known.

Only in-frame clones appear in the TCRdb table, and some are missing; sequencing was by immunoSEQ multiplex PCR. The repertoire holds approximately 210,000 clones, with around 88% as singletons. The sequenced sample consisted of PBMCs. This clonotype was obtained from a woman younger than 35 in good health and CMV-seronegative. The chain links TRBV6-4 to TRBJ2-7; the D gene is possibly TRBD1 (5 bases). CDR3 in DNA: TGTGCCAGCGAATTCTTTGGAGACAGAAGCTCCTACGAGCAGTACTTC. Translating it yields CASEFFGDRSSYEQYF.